Below are 28 T cell receptor beta chains sequenced from a single sample in a study of a mutant IDH1 vaccine in newly diagnosed glioma. Profiling relied on immunoSEQ multiplex PCR, and the TCRdb table lists in-frame clones only, not all of them. Found here are tens of thousands of clones, about 80% of them singletons; the top ten hold approximately 7.4%. As to time point: baseline, week 1 (first vaccination visit). Treatment of the sample: pre-vaccination baseline after standard-of-care therapy. This specimen consisted of PBMCs, obtained from a glioma patient treated with radiotherapy, temozolomide or both. Receptors originate from a woman in her 50s with glioma.

The chain employs TRBV7-6 and TRBJ2-3; the D is unclear. Between the trimmed V and J ends, which lost 5 bases and 2 bases, there was a span of 8 bases. CDR3 length: 13 residues. Germline V lookup: CDR1 SGHVS, CDR2 FNYEAQ. This CDR3 reads CASSPLATDTQYF. As DNA, the CDR3 is TGTGCCAGCAGCCCCTTAGCCACAGATACGCAGTATTTT.

The chain links TRBV6-6 to TRBJ2-5; TRBD1 agrees at 8 bases. In germline, CDR1 is MNHNY, CDR2 SVGAGI (reference sequence). V trimming: 4 bases; J trimming: 1 base; junction bases outside the gene matches: 8. This CDR3 spans 16 amino acids. The CDR3 region has the DNA TGTGCCAGCAGTTCCCCGGACAGGGACGCCCAAGAGACCCAGTACTTC. It translates to CASSSPDRDAQETQYF.

The CDR3 DNA follows: TGTGCCAGCAGTTCAGGGGGACCAAACGAAGCTTTCTTT. Protein: CASSSGGPNEAFF. The V gene is TRBV7-3, the J gene TRBJ1-1; 7 nucleotides agree with TRBD1. Germline V gene lookup returns CDR1 SGHTA and CDR2 FQGTGA. The ends lost 6 bases at V and 8 bases at J; junction bases unmatched: 9. The CDR3 has 13 residues.

V usage is TRBV4-2 and J usage is TRBJ2-2, with D uncertain. Germline V lookup: CDR1 LGHNA, CDR2 YNFKEQ. This CDR3 contains 16 residues. V shed 1 base and J shed 1 base, with 10 bases lying between them. This CDR3 reads CASSQGPTGNTGELFF. The CDR3 coding sequence is TGTGCCAGCAGCCAAGGACCCACGGGGAACACCGGGGAGCTGTTTTTT.

This sequence joins TRBV6-5 and TRBJ1-1; weak D call: TRBD1 (6 bases). The germline V gene has CDR1 MNHEY and CDR2 SVGAGI. The CDR3 extends over 11 amino acids. Trimming cost V 6 bases and J 8 bases, with 10 bases left between them. The CDR3 DNA reads TGTGCCAGCAGCAGTACAGGGGAAGCTTTCTTT. Translation: CASSSTGEAFF.

The CDR3 bases are TGTGCCAGCAGCTTTATGACCGAAATATACTATGGCTACACCTTC. Amino acids: CASSFMTEIYYGYTF. The chain is built from TRBV5-4 and TRBJ1-2; D gene uncertain. Germline CDR1 and CDR2: SGHNT and YYREEE (reference sequence). The CDR3 has 15 residues. Deletions cut 2 bases from V and 3 bases from J, with 14 bases between.

The chain uses TRBV28 and TRBJ1-6, with TRBD1 identical over 8 bases. This CDR3 has 14 residues. V shed 6 bases and J 6 bases; nucleotides not matched to a gene: 4. Germline CDR1 and CDR2: MDHEN and SYDVKM. The CDR3 DNA is TGTGCCAGCAGGCAGGACAGGGCTAATTCACCCCTCCACTTT. This codes for CASRQDRANSPLHF.

The genes are TRBV10-3 and TRBJ1-2; TRBD1 matches 7 bases. The CDR3 sequence is 14 residues long. Germline V gives CDR1 ENHRY, CDR2 SYGVKD. V was pared by 3 bases and J by 8 bases, with 9 bases of the junction left unmatched. CDR3 in amino acids: CAISEEGAREGYTF. The DNA of the CDR3 is TGTGCCATCAGTGAAGAGGGGGCGCGGGAAGGCTACACCTTC.

The V call is TRBV30, the J call TRBJ1-2; D is uncertain. V was trimmed by 5 bases and J by 2 bases, leaving 9 bases between them. This CDR3 contains 12 residues. CDR1 is GTSNPN, CDR2 SVGIG, per germline (reference sequence). CDR3 DNA sequence: TGTGCCTGGGGTAGGGCCAACTATGGCTACACCTTC. Amino acids: CAWGRANYGYTF.

V gene TRBV4-1 combines with J gene TRBJ1-5, with 9 positions matching TRBD1. Germline V lookup: CDR1 MGHRA, CDR2 YSYEKL. The CDR3 sequence is 16 residues long. The V and J ends lost 3 bases and 4 bases, in that order; junction bases with no gene match: 7. The CDR3 spells CASSHIGQGKNQPQHF. CDR3 DNA: TGCGCCAGCAGCCACATCGGACAGGGGAAAAATCAGCCCCAGCATTTT.

The chain carries TRBV29-1 and TRBJ2-5; 9 bases align to TRBD1. CDR1 and CDR2 from the germline V gene are SQVTM and ANQGSEA. Unmatched junction bases numbered 15, after V lost 7 bases and J lost 6 bases. This CDR3 is 15 amino acids long. CDR3 protein: CSAPSGDRDLQTQYF. CDR3 DNA: TGCAGCGCTCCGTCCGGGGACAGGGATTTGCAGACCCAGTACTTC.

The chain has TRBV10-3 and TRBJ2-1; 10 positions match TRBD2. With 2 bases clipped from V and 6 bases from J, the junction kept 1 base outside the gene matches. Germline V CDR1 and CDR2: ENHRY, SYGVKD. The CDR3 is 14 residues long. The CDR3 DNA follows: TGTGCCATCAGTGAGGGACTAGCGGTCAATGAGCAGTTCTTC. Translated, it gives CAISEGLAVNEQFF.

This clone has only a few counts. The chain combines TRBV5-6 with TRBJ1-1; no clear D. The V end lost 2 bases, the J end lost 2 bases, and 4 bases lay between the germline ends. Germline-derived CDR1 and CDR2 are SGHDT and YYEEEE. The CDR3 has 12 amino acids. The CDR3 sequence is CASSFSNTEAFF. The CDR3 region has the DNA TGTGCCAGCAGCTTTTCCAACACTGAAGCTTTCTTT.

This clone was observed at least ten times. This sequence joins TRBV30 and TRBJ1-1, with D perhaps TRBD1 (5 bases). There are 15 residues in the CDR3. Germline-derived CDR1 and CDR2 are GTSNPN and SVGIG (reference sequence). V lost 3 bases to trimming and J lost 1 base, with 15 bases between them. CDR3 in DNA: TGTGCCTGGAGGGGGGGGAGGGTGTGGAACACTGAAGCTTTCTTT. This codes for CAWRGGRVWNTEAFF.

This chain uses TRBV9 with TRBJ1-2; 9 positions agree with TRBD1. V shed 4 bases, J shed 4 bases, and the junction held 8 bases outside the gene matches. Looked up from germline, CDR1 is SGDLS and CDR2 is YYNGEE. The CDR3 sequence is 15 residues long. The CDR3 DNA is TGTGCCAGCAGCCCCACACAGGGGGCTGGCTATGGCTACACCTTC. This codes for CASSPTQGAGYGYTF.

This clone came up a few times. V gene TRBV18 combines with J gene TRBJ1-1; no reliable D call. The CDR3 covers 15 residues. The V and J ends lost 2 bases and 1 base respectively, with 11 bases between them. CDR1 KGHSH and CDR2 LQKENI come from the germline V gene. For the CDR3, the DNA is TGTGCCAGCTCACCATCGTCAGGATGGAACACTGAAGCTTTCTTT. Residues: CASSPSSGWNTEAFF.

The count of this clone is one. The genes are TRBV18 and TRBJ1-3, with D possibly matching TRBD1 (5 bases). V dropped 3 bases and J dropped 0 bases, with 12 bases sitting between them. This CDR3 has 16 residues. CDR1 and CDR2 (germline): KGHSH, LQKENI. The CDR3 region is CASSPTNRISGNTIYF. In nucleotides, the CDR3 is TGTGCCAGCTCACCGACTAACAGGATCTCTGGAAACACCATATATTTT.

This sequence joins TRBV28 and TRBJ1-5; weak D call: TRBD1 (5 bases). CDR1 and CDR2 from the germline V gene are MDHEN and SYDVKM. V dropped 5 bases and J dropped 7 bases, with 24 bases sitting between them. CDR3 length: 17 amino acids. The CDR3 here is CASSHSPGRPAGQPQHF. The CDR3 DNA reads as TGTGCCAGCAGTCATTCCCCGGGACGGCCGGCGGGACAGCCCCAGCATTTT.

This chain connects TRBV15 to TRBJ2-1; 7 bases are shared with TRBD2. The CDR3 sequence is 14 residues long. The germline V gene has CDR1 LNHNV and CDR2 YYDKDF (reference sequence). The junction had 7 bases not matched to a gene; V was cut back by 4 bases and J by 7 bases. The CDR3 DNA reads TGTGCCACCAGCAAAGCGGGGAGAGGGAATGAGCAGTTCTTC. Amino acid sequence: CATSKAGRGNEQFF.

This clone was detected a few times. The J gene is TRBJ2-7, the V gene TRBV5-1; perhaps TRBD2 as D (5 bases). The V and J ends lost 0 bases and 3 bases respectively, with 13 bases between them. Looked up from germline, CDR1 is SGHRS and CDR2 is YFSETQ. This CDR3 is 15 amino acids long. The DNA for the CDR3 is TGCGCCAGCAGCTTGGAAGGACTCCTCTACTACGAGCAGTACTTC. This gives the protein CASSLEGLLYYEQYF.

CDR3 protein: CASSEYGTGLGGSPLHF. In DNA, the CDR3 is TGTGCCAGCAGTGAATATGGGACAGGGCTGGGAGGATCACCCCTCCACTTT. The V call is TRBV25-1, the J call TRBJ1-6; 9 nucleotides match TRBD1. Germline CDR1 is MGHDK and CDR2 is SYGVNS. The CDR3 runs 17 residues. Trimming at V came to 0 bases and at J to 10 bases, leaving 10 bases not matched to a gene.

The chain combines TRBV6-1 with TRBJ2-7, with 7 bases lining up with TRBD1. The CDR3 sequence is 13 residues long. CDR1 MNHNS and CDR2 SASEGT come from the germline V gene. Here the CDR3 reads CASPGTASYEQYF. For the CDR3, the DNA is TGTGCATCACCCGGGACAGCGTCCTACGAGCAGTACTTC.

V gene TRBV14 combines with J gene TRBJ2-5; D not resolved. The CDR3 totals 12 residues. Deletions cut 3 bases from V and 5 bases from J, with 7 bases between. Germline V CDR1 and CDR2: SGHDN, FVKESK. The CDR3 region has the DNA TGTGCCAGCAGCCATTCCAGGGAGACCCAGTACTTC. Amino acids: CASSHSRETQYF.

This rearrangement joins TRBV7-9 to TRBJ1-5; D possibly corresponds to TRBD1 (5 bases). Germline V gene lookup returns CDR1 SEHNR and CDR2 FQNEAQ (reference sequence). Trimming left V 1 base short and J 7 bases short, with 14 bases between. The CDR3 is 15 residues long. CDR3: CASSLGHGGVQPQHF. CDR3 nucleotide sequence: TGTGCCAGCAGCTTAGGGCACGGGGGGGTCCAGCCCCAGCATTTT.

This rearrangement joins TRBV5-1 to TRBJ1-1; D gene uncertain. V was pared by 0 bases and J by 3 bases, with 9 bases between. The CDR3 has 14 amino acids. Germline V gene lookup returns CDR1 SGHRS and CDR2 YFSETQ. The CDR3 region is CASSLVPGDTEAFF. The CDR3 DNA is TGCGCCAGCAGCTTGGTACCAGGAGACACTGAAGCTTTCTTT.

V is TRBV5-4 and J is TRBJ2-5; no clear D. This CDR3 is 15 amino acids long. Germline V gene data show CDR1 as SGHNT and CDR2 as YYREEE (reference sequence). Trimming took 3 bases from V and 5 from J, leaving 17 bases between them. CDR3 residues: CASSSRGSLVETQYF. The CDR3 DNA reads TGTGCCAGCAGCTCTCGAGGTAGCCTCGTCGAGACCCAGTACTTC.

V gene TRBV7-9 combines with J gene TRBJ2-7; a weak D match, TRBD1 (6 bases). Germline V gives CDR1 SEHNR, CDR2 FQNEAQ (reference sequence). Trimming left V 5 bases short and J 1 base short, with 9 bases between. There are 13 residues in the CDR3. The DNA for the CDR3 is TGTGCCAGCAGCCAGGACAGTTCCTACGAGCAGTACTTC. Its protein product is CASSQDSSYEQYF.

This clone turned up a few times. This CDR3 reads CASSYWDTATF. The CDR3 DNA sequence: TGTGCCAGCAGTTACTGGGACACGGCGACCTTC. The chain joins TRBV6-6 to TRBJ1-2, with a possible D match to TRBD1 (6 bases). Germline CDR1 and CDR2: MNHNY and SVGAGI (reference sequence). This CDR3 spans 11 amino acids. Trimming removed 1 base from V and 14 bases from J, with 11 bases in between.